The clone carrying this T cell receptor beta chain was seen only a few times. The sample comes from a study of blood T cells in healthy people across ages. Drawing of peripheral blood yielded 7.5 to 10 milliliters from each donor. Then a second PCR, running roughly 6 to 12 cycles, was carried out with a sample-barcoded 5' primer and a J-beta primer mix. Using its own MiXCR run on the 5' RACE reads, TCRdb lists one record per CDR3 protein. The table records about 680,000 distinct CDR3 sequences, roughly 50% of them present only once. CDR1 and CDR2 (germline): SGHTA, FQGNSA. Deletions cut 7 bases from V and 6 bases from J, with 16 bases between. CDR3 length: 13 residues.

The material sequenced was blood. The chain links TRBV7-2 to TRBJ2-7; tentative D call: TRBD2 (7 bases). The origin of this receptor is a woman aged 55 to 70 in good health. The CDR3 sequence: CASNPGGGGEQYF. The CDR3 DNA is TGTGCCAGCAACCCAGGAGGGGGGGGCGAGCAGTACTTC.